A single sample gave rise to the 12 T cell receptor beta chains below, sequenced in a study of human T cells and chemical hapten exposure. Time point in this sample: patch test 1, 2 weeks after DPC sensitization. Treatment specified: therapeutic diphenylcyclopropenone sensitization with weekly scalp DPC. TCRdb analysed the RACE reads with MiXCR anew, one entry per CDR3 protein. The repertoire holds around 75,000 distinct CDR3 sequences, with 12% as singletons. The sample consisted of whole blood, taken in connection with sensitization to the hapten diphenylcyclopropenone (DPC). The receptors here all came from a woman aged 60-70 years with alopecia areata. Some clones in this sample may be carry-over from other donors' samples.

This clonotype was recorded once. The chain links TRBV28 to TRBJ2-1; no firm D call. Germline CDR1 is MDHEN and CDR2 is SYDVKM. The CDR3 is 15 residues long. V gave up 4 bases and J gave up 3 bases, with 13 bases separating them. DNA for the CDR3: TGTGCCAGCAGTTCCGACCCGGATAGCTACAATGAGCAGTTCTTC. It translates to CASSSDPDSYNEQFF.

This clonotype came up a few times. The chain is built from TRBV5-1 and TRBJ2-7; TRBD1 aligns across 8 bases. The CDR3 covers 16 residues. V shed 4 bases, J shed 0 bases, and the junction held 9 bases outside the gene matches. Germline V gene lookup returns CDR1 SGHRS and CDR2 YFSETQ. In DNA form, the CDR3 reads TGCGCCAGCAGCGGCCGGACAGGGATAAGCTCCTACGAGCAGTACTTC. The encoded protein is CASSGRTGISSYEQYF.

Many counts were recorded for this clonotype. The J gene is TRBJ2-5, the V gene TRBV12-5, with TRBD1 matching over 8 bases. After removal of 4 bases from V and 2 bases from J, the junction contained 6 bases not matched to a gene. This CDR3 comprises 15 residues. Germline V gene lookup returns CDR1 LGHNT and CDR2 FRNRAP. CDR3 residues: CASGSGTGLQETQYF. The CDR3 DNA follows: TGTGCTAGTGGTTCCGGGACAGGATTACAAGAGACCCAGTACTTC.

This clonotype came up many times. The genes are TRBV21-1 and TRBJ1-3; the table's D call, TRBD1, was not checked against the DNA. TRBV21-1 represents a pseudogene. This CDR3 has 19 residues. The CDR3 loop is CASSEFDGQGRISGNTIYF. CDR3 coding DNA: TGTGCCAGCAGCGAATTCGATGGGCAGGGGAGAATATCTGGAAACACCATATATTTT.

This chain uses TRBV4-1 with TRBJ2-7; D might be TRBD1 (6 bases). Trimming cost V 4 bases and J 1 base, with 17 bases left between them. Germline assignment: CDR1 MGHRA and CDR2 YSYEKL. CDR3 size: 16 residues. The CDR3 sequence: CASSLRAVGGSYEQYF. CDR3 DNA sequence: TGCGCCAGCAGCCTCAGGGCCGTAGGGGGATCCTACGAGCAGTACTTC.

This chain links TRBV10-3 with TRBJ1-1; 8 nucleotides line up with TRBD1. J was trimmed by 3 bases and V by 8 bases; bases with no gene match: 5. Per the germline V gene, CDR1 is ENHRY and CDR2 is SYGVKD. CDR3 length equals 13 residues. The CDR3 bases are TGTGCCATCCGGGGGACAGGAGACACTGAAGCTTTCTTT. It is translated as CAIRGTGDTEAFF.

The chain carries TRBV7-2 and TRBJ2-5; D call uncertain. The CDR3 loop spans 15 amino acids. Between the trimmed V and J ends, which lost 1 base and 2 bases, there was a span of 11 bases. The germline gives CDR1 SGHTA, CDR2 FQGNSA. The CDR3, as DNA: TGTGCCAGCAGCTTAGTGTCCAGAGCTCAAGAGACCCAGTACTTC. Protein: CASSLVSRAQETQYF. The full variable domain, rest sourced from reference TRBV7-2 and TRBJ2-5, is GAGVSQSPSNKVTEKGKDVELRCDPISGHTALYWYRQSLGQGLEFLIYFQGNSAPDKSGLPSDRFSAERTGGSVSTLTIQRTQQEDSAVYLCASSLVSRAQETQYFGPGTRLLVL.

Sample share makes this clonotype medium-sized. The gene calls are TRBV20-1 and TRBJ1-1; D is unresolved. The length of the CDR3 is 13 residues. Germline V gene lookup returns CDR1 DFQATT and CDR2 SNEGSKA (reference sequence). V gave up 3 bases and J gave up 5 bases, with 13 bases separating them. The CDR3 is CSARVSYATEAFF. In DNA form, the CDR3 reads TGCAGTGCTAGGGTGTCATATGCTACTGAAGCTTTCTTT.

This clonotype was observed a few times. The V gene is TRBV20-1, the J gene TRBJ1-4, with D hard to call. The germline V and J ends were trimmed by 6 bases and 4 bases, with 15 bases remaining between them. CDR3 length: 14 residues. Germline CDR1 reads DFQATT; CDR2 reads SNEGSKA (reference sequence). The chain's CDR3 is CSAQDPGINEKLFF. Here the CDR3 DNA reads TGCAGTGCACAAGATCCGGGAATTAATGAAAAACTGTTTTTT.

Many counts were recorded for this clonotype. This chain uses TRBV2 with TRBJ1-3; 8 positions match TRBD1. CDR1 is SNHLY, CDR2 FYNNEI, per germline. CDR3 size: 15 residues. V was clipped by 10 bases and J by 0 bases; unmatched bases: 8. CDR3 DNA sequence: TGTGCCACTTCGAAGGACAGGGCCTCTGGAAACACCATATATTTT. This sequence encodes CATSKDRASGNTIYF.

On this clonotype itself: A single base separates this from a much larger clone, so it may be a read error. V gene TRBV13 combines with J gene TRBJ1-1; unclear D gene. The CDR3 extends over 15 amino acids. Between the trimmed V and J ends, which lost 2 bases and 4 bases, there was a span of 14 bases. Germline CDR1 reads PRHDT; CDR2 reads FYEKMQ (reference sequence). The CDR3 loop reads CASSLTPGWITEAFF. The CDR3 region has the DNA TGTGCCAGCAGCTTAACCCCGGGGTGGATCACTGAAGCTTTCTTT. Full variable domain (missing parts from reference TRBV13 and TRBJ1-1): AAGVIQSPRHLIKEKRETATLKCYPIPRHDTVYWYQQGPGQDPQFLISFYEKMQSDKGSIPDRFSAQQFSDYHSELNMSSLELGDSALYFCASSLTPGWITEAFFGQGTRLTVV.

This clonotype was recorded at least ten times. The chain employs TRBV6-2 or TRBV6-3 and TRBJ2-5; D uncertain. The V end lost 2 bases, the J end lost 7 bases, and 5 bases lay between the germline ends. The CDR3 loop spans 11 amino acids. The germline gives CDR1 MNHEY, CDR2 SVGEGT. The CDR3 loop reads CASSYVRTQYF. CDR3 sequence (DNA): TGTGCCAGCAGTTACGTGCGGACCCAGTACTTC.